A single sample gave rise to the 24 T cell receptor beta chains below, sequenced in a study of cytomegalovirus exposure and HLA in healthy donors. TCRdb's copy holds only in-frame clones and misses some; the assay was immunoSEQ multiplex PCR. In the table there are about 56,000 clones, 90% to 95% of which are singletons. Input material: PBMCs. These receptors were taken from a woman in her late teens or twenties in good health and CMV-seropositive.

V gene TRBV27 combines with J gene TRBJ2-2, with TRBD1 identical over 7 bases. Germline lookup yields CDR1 MNHEY and CDR2 SMNVEV (reference sequence). The CDR3 spans 14 residues. J lost 5 bases, V lost 5 bases, and 5 bases had no gene match. CDR3 in DNA: TGTGCCAGCAGTCCCCCCAGGGGGACCGGGGAGCTGTTTTTT. Encoded protein: CASSPPRGTGELFF.

The chain has TRBV4-2 and TRBJ1-4; maybe TRBD1 (6 bases). Germline CDR1 and CDR2: LGHNA and YNFKEQ. V dropped 0 bases and J dropped 7 bases, with 15 bases sitting between them. The CDR3 runs 16 residues. CDR3 region: CASSQDGGAYSEKLFF. The DNA of the CDR3 is TGTGCCAGCAGCCAAGATGGGGGGGCATATAGTGAAAAACTGTTTTTT.

The CDR3 here is CASSVGGSSTDTQYF. For the CDR3, the DNA is TGTGCCAGCAGCGTCGGCGGGTCAAGCACAGATACGCAGTATTTT. The chain employs TRBV9 and TRBJ2-3; maybe TRBD2 (5 bases). Germline V gene sequence: CDR1 SGDLS, CDR2 YYNGEE. Trimming cost V 2 bases and J 0 bases, with 10 bases left between them. The CDR3 covers 15 residues. Complete variable domain (other parts from reference TRBV9 and TRBJ2-3): DSGVTQTPKHLITATGQRVTLRCSPRSGDLSVYWYQQSLDQGLQFLIQYYNGEERAKGNILERFSAQQFPDLHSELNLSSLELGDSALYFCASSVGGSSTDTQYFGPGTRLTVL.

The J gene is TRBJ2-5, the V gene TRBV7-9, with D possibly being TRBD2 (6 bases). The CDR3 totals 15 residues. Germline V lookup: CDR1 SEHNR, CDR2 FQNEAQ (reference sequence). V lost 5 bases, J lost 5 bases, and 18 bases lay in between. CDR3 loop: CASSRSRAGKETQYF. Written as DNA, the CDR3 is TGTGCCAGCAGCCGTTCCCGGGCGGGAAAGGAGACCCAGTACTTC.

The rearrangement uses TRBV2 and TRBJ1-2; 8 nucleotides line up with TRBD1. Germline loops: CDR1 SNHLY, CDR2 FYNNEI. J lost 7 bases, V lost 2 bases, and 6 bases had no gene match. CDR3 size: 14 residues. The CDR3 sequence: CASSELDRVGGYTF. The CDR3 DNA follows: TGTGCCAGCAGTGAATTGGACAGGGTGGGTGGCTACACCTTC. Drawing the rest from reference TRBV2 and TRBJ1-2, the complete variable domain is EPEVTQTPSHQVTQMGQEVILRCVPISNHLYFYWYRQILGQKVEFLVSFYNNEISEKSEIFDDQFSVERPDGSNFTLKIRSTKLEDSAMYFCASSELDRVGGYTFGSGTRLTVV.

The rearrangement joins TRBV18 to TRBJ2-5; D possibly corresponds to TRBD1 (6 bases). V gave up 5 bases and J gave up 2 bases, with 12 bases separating them. CDR1 and CDR2 (germline): KGHSH, LQKENI. This CDR3 has 14 amino acids. CDR3 sequence: CASSSSTGQETQYF. The CDR3 region has the DNA TGTGCCAGCTCATCCTCGACAGGACAAGAGACCCAGTACTTC.

The gene calls are TRBV4-3 and TRBJ1-2; 7 nucleotides agree with TRBD1. The V segment lost 0 bases and the J segment 4 bases; nucleotides outside the gene matches: 2. The CDR3 covers 14 residues. Germline V CDR1 and CDR2: LGHNA, YSLEER. CDR3 DNA: TGCGCCAGCAGCCAAGACAGGGGGAGCTATGGCTACACCTTC. The encoded protein is CASSQDRGSYGYTF.

This chain uses TRBV6-1 with TRBJ1-6; D unresolved. V lost 6 bases and J lost 7, with 13 bases in between. Germline-derived CDR1 and CDR2 are MNHNS and SASEGT. The CDR3 has 14 amino acids. CDR3 DNA sequence: TGTGCCAGCAGGCCCCCGGTCCCAAATTCACCCCTCCACTTT. Protein sequence: CASRPPVPNSPLHF.

The rearrangement joins TRBV18 to TRBJ1-3, with 8 nucleotides matching TRBD1. Trimming at V came to 4 bases and at J to 0 bases, leaving 8 bases not matched to a gene. CDR1 and CDR2 (germline): KGHSH, LQKENI. The CDR3 consists of 17 residues. The CDR3: CASSRQGTKSSGNTIYF. CDR3 coding DNA: TGTGCCAGCTCACGACAGGGGACGAAGAGCTCTGGAAACACCATATATTTT.

About this clone: At one end the junction does not follow the germline gene, possibly because of a read error. The chain joins TRBV7-2 to TRBJ1-2, with unresolved D. The germline V gene encodes CDR1 SGHTA and CDR2 FQGNSA. There are 11 residues in the CDR3. The CDR3 region is CASSLDYGYTF. The DNA for the CDR3 is TGTGCCAGCAGCCTAGACTACGGCTACACCTTC.

V is TRBV6-1 and J is TRBJ2-5; D is possibly TRBD1 (7 bases). CDR1 MNHNS and CDR2 SASEGT come from the germline V gene. The CDR3 covers 15 residues. Trimming stripped 7 bases from V and 4 bases from J, with 19 bases between. The CDR3 DNA follows: TGTGCCAGCAATCCCTCCAGCAGGGGGGCAGAGACCCAGTACTTC. Translating it yields CASNPSSRGAETQYF.

This sequence joins TRBV6-1 and TRBJ2-2; 7 bases are shared with TRBD1. CDR3 size: 12 residues. The V and J ends lost 6 bases and 5 bases, in that order; junction bases with no gene match: 0. CDR1 and CDR2 (germline): MNHNS, SASEGT. CDR3 nucleotide sequence: TGTGCCAGCAGGACAGGGACCGGGGAGCTGTTTTTT. Its protein is CASRTGTGELFF.

V and J are TRBV7-2 and TRBJ2-1, with D tentatively TRBD2 (7 bases). Looked up from germline, CDR1 is SGHTA and CDR2 is FQGNSA. The CDR3 runs to 16 residues. Trimming shortened V by 7 bases and J by 1 base, and 17 bases separated the two germline ends. In DNA form, the CDR3 reads TGTGCCAGCACCAAAGGGGGGGTGGGATCCTACAATGAGCAGTTCTTC. It translates to CASTKGGVGSYNEQFF.

The rearrangement links TRBV27 to TRBJ2-2, with D possibly matching TRBD1 (7 bases). The CDR3 consists of 15 residues. The V gene lost 6 bases and the J gene lost 4 bases, with 15 bases spanning the gap. Germline assignment: CDR1 MNHEY and CDR2 SMNVEV (reference sequence). For the CDR3, the DNA is TGTGCCAGCAGCCGCGGGGCAGGGGGCACCGGGGAGCTGTTTTTT. It is translated as CASSRGAGGTGELFF.

The CDR3 loop reads CASSLAAGVQETQYF. DNA for the CDR3: TGTGCCAGCAGCTTGGCAGCGGGGGTCCAAGAGACCCAGTACTTC. V and J are TRBV5-6 and TRBJ2-5, with 8 bases aligning to TRBD2. V lost 0 bases, J lost 1 base, and 2 bases stayed unmatched. The CDR3 totals 15 residues. Germline V gene data show CDR1 as SGHDT and CDR2 as YYEEEE.

The chain is built from TRBV4-2 and TRBJ1-1; D possibly corresponds to TRBD1 (6 bases). V was cut by 4 bases and J by 0 bases, with 15 bases left in between. The CDR3 runs to 16 residues. CDR1 and CDR2 from the germline V gene are LGHNA and YNFKEQ. In DNA form, the CDR3 reads TGTGCCAGCAGCCGCGGGGGACACCCTATGAACACTGAAGCTTTCTTT. Amino acids: CASSRGGHPMNTEAFF.

This clone showed up just once. The chain carries TRBV6-5 and TRBJ1-2; D not certain. The V gene lost 0 bases and the J gene lost 3 bases, with 14 bases spanning the gap. Per the germline V gene, CDR1 is MNHEY and CDR2 is SVGAGI. This CDR3 has 16 amino acids. The CDR3 reads CASSYSPAAPHYGYTF. The CDR3 nucleotides read TGTGCCAGCAGTTACTCGCCGGCGGCCCCCCACTATGGCTACACCTTC.

The chain joins TRBV23-1 to TRBJ1-5, with a possible D match to TRBD1 (6 bases). TRBV23-1 is reported as an ORF; its role is uncertain. Trimming took 0 bases from V and 1 from J, leaving 13 bases between them. This CDR3 is 17 amino acids long. Here the CDR3 DNA reads TGCGCCAGCAGTCAATCCCAGGGGTTTGGCAGCAATCAGCCCCAGCATTTT. It specifies CASSQSQGFGSNQPQHF.

The chain joins TRBV11-3 to TRBJ2-3, with 13 bases matching TRBD2. V gave up 4 bases and J gave up 7 bases; unmatched junction bases: 8. CDR1 is SGHNT and CDR2 is YENEEA in the germline V gene. This CDR3 is built from 16 residues. In nucleotides, the CDR3 is TGTGCCAGCAGCTCGAAGACTAGCGGGGGGCTGCATACGCAGTATTTT. Translated: CASSSKTSGGLHTQYF.

V is TRBV27 and J is TRBJ2-3; D perhaps matches TRBD1 (5 bases). Germline V CDR1 and CDR2: MNHEY, SMNVEV (reference sequence). V dropped 3 bases and J dropped 3 bases, with 13 bases sitting between them. The CDR3 is made up of 15 amino acids. DNA for the CDR3: TGTGCCAGCAGTTTTCAGGGTCCGAGAACAGATACGCAGTATTTT. The encoded protein is CASSFQGPRTDTQYF.

V and J are TRBV28 and TRBJ1-5; maybe TRBD1 (5 bases). CDR3 length equals 12 residues. The germline CDR1 and CDR2 sequences are MDHEN and SYDVKM. V lost 8 bases and J lost 7, with 12 bases in between. CDR3 in amino acids: CASGDLKQPQHF. The CDR3 region has the DNA TGTGCCAGCGGGGACTTGAAGCAGCCCCAGCATTTT.

The rearrangement joins TRBV7-9 to TRBJ1-6; no definite D call. Trimming stripped 4 bases from V and 8 bases from J, with 18 bases between. Germline loops: CDR1 SEHNR, CDR2 FQNEAQ (reference sequence). This CDR3 contains 16 residues. The DNA of the CDR3 is TGTGCCAGCAGCTCGACCCAGACTGGCGCAGATTCACCCCTCCACTTT. This codes for CASSSTQTGADSPLHF.

J is TRBJ2-7 and V is TRBV28; TRBD2 agrees at 10 bases. The CDR3 consists of 15 residues. V lost 3 bases to trimming and J lost 3 bases; unmatched junction nucleotides: 5. The V gene's germline CDR1 is MDHEN and CDR2 SYDVKM. The CDR3 is CASSLLAGEHYEQYF. The DNA for the CDR3 is TGTGCCAGCAGTTTGCTAGCGGGGGAGCACTACGAGCAGTACTTC.

This chain connects TRBV5-1 to TRBJ1-4; D uncertain. Germline assignment: CDR1 SGHRS and CDR2 YFSETQ. CDR3 length: 16 residues. The V end lost 1 base, the J end lost 8 bases, and 18 bases lay between the germline ends. CDR3 loop: CASSLITHERGEKLFF. As DNA, the CDR3 is TGCGCCAGCAGCTTGATTACGCATGAACGAGGAGAAAAACTGTTTTTT. Together with reference TRBV5-1 and TRBJ1-4, the CDR3 gives the full variable domain: KAGVTQTPRYLIKTRGQQVTLSCSPISGHRSVSWYQQTPGQGLQFLFEYFSETQRNKGNFPGRFSGRQFSNSRSEMNVSTLELGDSALYLCASSLITHERGEKLFFGSGTQLSVL.